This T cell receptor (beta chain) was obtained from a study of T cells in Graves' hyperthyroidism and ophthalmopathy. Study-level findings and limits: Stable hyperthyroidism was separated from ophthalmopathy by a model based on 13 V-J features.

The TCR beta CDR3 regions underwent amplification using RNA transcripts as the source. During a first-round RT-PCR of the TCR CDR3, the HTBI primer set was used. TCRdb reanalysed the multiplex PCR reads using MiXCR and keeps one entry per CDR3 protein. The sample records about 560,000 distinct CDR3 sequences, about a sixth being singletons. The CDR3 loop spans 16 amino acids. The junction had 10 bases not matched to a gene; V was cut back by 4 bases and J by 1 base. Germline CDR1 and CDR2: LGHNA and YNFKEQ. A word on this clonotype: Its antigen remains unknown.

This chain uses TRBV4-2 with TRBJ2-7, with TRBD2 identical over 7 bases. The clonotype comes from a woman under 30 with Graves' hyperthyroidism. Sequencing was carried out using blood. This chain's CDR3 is CASSPEAGGSSYEQYF. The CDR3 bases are TGTGCCAGCAGCCCAGAGGCCGGCGGGAGTTCCTACGAGCAGTACTTC.